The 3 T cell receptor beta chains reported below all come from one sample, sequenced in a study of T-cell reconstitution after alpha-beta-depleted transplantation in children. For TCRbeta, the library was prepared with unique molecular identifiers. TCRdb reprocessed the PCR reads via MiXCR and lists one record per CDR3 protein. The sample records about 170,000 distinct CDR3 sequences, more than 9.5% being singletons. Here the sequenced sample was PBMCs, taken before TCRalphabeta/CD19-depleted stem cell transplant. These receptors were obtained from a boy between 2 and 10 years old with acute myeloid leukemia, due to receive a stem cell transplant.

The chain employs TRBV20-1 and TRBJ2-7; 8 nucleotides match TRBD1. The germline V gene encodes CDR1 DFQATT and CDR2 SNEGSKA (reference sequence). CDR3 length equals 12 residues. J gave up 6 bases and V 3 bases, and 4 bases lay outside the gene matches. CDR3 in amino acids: CSASRTGPEQYF. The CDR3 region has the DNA TGCAGTGCTAGCCGGACAGGGCCCGAGCAGTACTTC.

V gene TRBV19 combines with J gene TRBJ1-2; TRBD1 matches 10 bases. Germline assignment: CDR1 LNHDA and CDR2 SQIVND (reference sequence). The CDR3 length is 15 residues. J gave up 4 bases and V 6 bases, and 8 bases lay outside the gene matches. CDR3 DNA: TGTGCCAGTAGCTCCGGGACAGGGGCCTTCTATGGCTACACCTTC. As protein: CASSSGTGAFYGYTF.

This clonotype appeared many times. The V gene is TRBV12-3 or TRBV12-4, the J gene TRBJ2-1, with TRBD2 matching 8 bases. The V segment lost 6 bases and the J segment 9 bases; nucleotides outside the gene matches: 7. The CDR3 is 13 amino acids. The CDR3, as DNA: TGTGCCAGCAGCCCCGGACTAGCAGTTGAGCAGTTCTTC. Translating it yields CASSPGLAVEQFF.